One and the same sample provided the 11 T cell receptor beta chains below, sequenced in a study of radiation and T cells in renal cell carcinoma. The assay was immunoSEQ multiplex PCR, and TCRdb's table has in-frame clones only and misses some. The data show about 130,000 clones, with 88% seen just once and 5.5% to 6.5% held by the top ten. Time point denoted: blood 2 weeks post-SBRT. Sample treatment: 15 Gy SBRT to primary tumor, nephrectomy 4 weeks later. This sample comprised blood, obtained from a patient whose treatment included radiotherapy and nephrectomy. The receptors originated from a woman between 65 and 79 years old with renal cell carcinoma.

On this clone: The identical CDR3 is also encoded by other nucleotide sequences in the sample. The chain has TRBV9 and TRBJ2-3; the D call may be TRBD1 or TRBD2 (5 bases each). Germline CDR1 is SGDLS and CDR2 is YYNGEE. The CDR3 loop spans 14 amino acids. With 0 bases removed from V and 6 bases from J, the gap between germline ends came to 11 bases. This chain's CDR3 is CASSVGGVGDTQYF. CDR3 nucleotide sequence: TGTGCCAGCAGCGTAGGAGGGGTCGGGGATACGCAGTATTTT.

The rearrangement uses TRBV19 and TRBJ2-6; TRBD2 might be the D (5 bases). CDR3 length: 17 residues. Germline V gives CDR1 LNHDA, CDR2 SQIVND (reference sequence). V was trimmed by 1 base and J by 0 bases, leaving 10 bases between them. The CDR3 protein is CASSIGSGSSGANVLTF. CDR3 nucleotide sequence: TGTGCCAGTAGTATAGGATCGGGGAGCTCTGGGGCCAACGTCCTGACTTTC.

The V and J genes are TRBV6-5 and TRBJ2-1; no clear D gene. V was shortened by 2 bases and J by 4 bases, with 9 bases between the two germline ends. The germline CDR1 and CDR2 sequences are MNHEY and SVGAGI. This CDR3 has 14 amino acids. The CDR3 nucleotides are TGTGCCAGCAGTTACAGCCGGGTTTACAATGAGCAGTTCTTC. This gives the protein CASSYSRVYNEQFF.

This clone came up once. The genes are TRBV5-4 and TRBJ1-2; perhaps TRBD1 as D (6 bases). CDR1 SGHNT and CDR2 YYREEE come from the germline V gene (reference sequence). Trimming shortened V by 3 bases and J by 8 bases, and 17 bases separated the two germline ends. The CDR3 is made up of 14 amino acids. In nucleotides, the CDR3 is TGTGCCAGCAGCTCCGGGGGCAGGGGCATCGGCTACACCTTC. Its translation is CASSSGGRGIGYTF.

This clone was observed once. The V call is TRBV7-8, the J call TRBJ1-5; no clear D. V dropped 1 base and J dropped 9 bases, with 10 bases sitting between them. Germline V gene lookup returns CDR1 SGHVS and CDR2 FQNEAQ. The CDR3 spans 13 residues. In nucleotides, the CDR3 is TGTGCCAGCAGCTTAGTGGCTGAAGGGCCCCAGCATTTT. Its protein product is CASSLVAEGPQHF.

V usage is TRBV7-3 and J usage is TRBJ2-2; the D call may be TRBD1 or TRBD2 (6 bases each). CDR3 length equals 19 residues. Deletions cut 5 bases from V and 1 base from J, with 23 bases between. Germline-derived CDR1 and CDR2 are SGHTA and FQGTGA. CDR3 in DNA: TGTGCCAGCAGCCTCCAGAGGGGGGATCGGATCCTGAACACCGGGGAGCTGTTTTTT. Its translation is CASSLQRGDRILNTGELFF.

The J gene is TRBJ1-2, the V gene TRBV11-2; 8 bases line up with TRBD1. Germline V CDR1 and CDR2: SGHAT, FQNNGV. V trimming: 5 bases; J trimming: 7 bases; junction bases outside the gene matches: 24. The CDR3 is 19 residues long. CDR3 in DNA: TGTGCCAGCAGCCCCAGAGGGGTTGGACAGGGTCCACCCTTTGGTGGCTACACCTTC. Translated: CASSPRGVGQGPPFGGYTF.

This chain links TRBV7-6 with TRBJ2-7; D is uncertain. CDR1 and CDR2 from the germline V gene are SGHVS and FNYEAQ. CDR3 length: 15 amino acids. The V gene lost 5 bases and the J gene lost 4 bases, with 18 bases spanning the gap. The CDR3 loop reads CASSPLGQTPYEQYF. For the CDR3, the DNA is TGTGCCAGCAGCCCCCTCGGGCAGACACCATACGAGCAGTACTTC.

The CDR3 spells CASSPGTPETQYF. The CDR3 DNA is TGTGCCAGCAGCCCCGGGACCCCGGAGACCCAGTACTTC. The V gene is TRBV7-9, the J gene TRBJ2-5; D may be TRBD1 or TRBD2 (5 bases each). There are 13 residues in the CDR3. Trimming left V 5 bases short and J 5 bases short, with 12 bases between. The germline CDR1 and CDR2 sequences are SEHNR and FQNEAQ (reference sequence).

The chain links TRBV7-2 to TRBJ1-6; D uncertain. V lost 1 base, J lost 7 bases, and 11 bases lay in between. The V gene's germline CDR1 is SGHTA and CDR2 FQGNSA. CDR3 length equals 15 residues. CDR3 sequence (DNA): TGTGCCAGCAGCTTAGGGCGTCCGCCGAATTCACCCCTCCACTTT. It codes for CASSLGRPPNSPLHF.

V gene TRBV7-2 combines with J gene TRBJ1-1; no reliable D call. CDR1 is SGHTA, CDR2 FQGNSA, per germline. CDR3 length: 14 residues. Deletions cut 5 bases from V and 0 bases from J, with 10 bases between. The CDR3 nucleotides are TGTGCCAGCAGCCCGCGGGGTCTGAACACTGAAGCTTTCTTT. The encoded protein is CASSPRGLNTEAFF.